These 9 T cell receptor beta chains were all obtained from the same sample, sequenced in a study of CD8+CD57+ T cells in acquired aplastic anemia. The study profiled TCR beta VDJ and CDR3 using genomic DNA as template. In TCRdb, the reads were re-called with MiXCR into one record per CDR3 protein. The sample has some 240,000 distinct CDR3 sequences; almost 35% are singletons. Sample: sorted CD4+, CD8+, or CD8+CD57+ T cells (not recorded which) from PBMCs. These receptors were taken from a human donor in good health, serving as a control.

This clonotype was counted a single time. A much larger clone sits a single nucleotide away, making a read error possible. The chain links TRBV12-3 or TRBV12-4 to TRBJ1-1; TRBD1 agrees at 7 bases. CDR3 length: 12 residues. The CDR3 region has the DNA TGTGCCAGCAGGCAGGGGGGCACTGGAGCTTTCTTT. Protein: CASRQGGTGAFF.

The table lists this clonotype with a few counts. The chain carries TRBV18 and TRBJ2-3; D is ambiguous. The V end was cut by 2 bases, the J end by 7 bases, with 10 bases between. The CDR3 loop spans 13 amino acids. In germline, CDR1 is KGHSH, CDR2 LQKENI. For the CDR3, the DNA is TGTGCCAGCTCACCAAACATGAGATATACGCAGTATTTT. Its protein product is CASSPNMRYTQYF.

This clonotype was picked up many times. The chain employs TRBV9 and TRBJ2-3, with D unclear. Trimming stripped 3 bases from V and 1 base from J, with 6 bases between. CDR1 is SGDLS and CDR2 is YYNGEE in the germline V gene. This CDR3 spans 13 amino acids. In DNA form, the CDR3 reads TGTGCCAGCAGCGAGGCGGGCACAGATACGCAGTATTTT. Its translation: CASSEAGTDTQYF.

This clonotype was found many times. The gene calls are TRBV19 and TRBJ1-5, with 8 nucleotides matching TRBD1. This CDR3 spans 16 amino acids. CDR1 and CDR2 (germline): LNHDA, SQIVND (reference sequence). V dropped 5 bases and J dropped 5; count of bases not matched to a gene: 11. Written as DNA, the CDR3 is TGTGCCAGTAGTCCTAGGGGGACAGGTAAGGATCAGCCCCAGCATTTT. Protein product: CASSPRGTGKDQPQHF.

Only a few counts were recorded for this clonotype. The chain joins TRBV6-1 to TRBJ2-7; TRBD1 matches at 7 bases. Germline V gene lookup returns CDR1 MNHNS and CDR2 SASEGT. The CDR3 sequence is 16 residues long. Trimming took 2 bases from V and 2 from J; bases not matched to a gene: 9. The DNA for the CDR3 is TGTGCCAGCAGTGAAATTGTGGGGCAGGGGGCCTACGAGCAGTACTTC. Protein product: CASSEIVGQGAYEQYF.

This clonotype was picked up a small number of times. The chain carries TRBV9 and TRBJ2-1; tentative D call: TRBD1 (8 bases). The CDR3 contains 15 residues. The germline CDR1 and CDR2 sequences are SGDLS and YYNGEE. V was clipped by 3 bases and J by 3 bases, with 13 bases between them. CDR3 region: CASSATGEGYNEQFF. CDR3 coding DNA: TGTGCCAGCAGCGCGACAGGGGAGGGCTACAATGAGCAGTTCTTC. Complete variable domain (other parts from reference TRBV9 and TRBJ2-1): DSGVTQTPKHLITATGQRVTLRCSPRSGDLSVYWYQQSLDQGLQFLIQYYNGEERAKGNILERFSAQQFPDLHSELNLSSLELGDSALYFCASSATGEGYNEQFFGPGTRLTVL.

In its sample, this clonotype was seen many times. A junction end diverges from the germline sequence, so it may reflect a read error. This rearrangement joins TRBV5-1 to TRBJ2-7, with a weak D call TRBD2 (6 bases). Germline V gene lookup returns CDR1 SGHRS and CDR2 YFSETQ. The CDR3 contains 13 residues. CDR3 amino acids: CASSTTGAYEQYF. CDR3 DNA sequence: TGTGCCAGTAGTACCACGGGAGCCTACGAGCAGTACTTC. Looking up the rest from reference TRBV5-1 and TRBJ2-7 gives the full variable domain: KAGVTQTPRYLIKTRGQQVTLSCSPISGHRSVSWYQQTPGQGLQFLFEYFSETQRNKGNFPGRFSGRQFSNSRSEMNVSTLELGDSALYLCASSTTGAYEQYFGPGTRLTVT.

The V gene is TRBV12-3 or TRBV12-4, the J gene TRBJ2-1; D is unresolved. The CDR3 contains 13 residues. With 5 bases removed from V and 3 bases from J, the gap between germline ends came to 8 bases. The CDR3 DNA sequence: TGTGCCAGCAGTCCAACAAGCTACAATGAGCAGTTCTTC. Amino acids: CASSPTSYNEQFF.

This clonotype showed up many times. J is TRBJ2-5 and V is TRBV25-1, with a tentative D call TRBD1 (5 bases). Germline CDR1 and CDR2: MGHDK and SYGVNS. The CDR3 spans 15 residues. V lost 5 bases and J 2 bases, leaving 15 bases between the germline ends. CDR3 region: CASSTGGRVQETQYF. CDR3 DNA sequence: TGTGCCAGCAGTACCGGCGGCAGGGTACAAGAGACCCAGTACTTC. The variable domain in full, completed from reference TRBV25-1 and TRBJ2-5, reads EADIYQTPRYLVIGTGKKITLECSQTMGHDKMYWYQQDPGMELHLIHYSYGVNSTEKGDLSSESTVSRIRTEHFPLTLESARPSHTSQYLCASSTGGRVQETQYFGPGTRLLVL.